Listed below are T cell receptor beta chains from one sample, sequenced in a study of liver allograft versus peripheral blood T cells. A single record per CDR3 protein comes from TCRdb applying MiXCR to the reads. The data show about 13,000 distinct CDR3 sequences, 18% seen once. These receptors were taken from a human patient who had a liver transplant. Some T cells here may be from the graft donor. Each CDR3 is given with its conserved first and last residue. A D gene is named only where the DNA matches it firmly. Some rows have no size entry. The others give once, few or many, or a class for an expanded clone.

>TRBV24-1|many|TRBJ1-4|TRBD1
TGTGCCACCAGTGATTCGGGACAGATTAATGAAAAACTGTTTTTT
CATSDSGQINEKLFF
>TRBV6-5|medium-sized|TRBJ2-1|.
TGTGCCAGCAGTCCCGGGACAAGCTACAATGAGCAGTTCTTC
CASSPGTSYNEQFF
>TRBV10-3|medium-sized|TRBJ2-1|TRBD2
TGTGCCATTAGGGGGGGGACTAGCGGGGGACGCTCCTACAATGAGCAGTTCTTC
CAIRGGTSGGRSYNEQFF
>TRBV14|few|TRBJ2-1|TRBD2
TGTGCCAGCAGCCCCCTGGGTAGCGGGGGGTACAATGAGCAGTTCTTC
CASSPLGSGGYNEQFF
>TRBV29-1|many|TRBJ1-5|.
TGCAGCGTTGCAGAAAATAGCAATCAGCCCCAGCATTTT
CSVAENSNQPQHF
>TRBV15|medium-sized|TRBJ2-3|.
TGTGCCACCAGCAGAGAGATGGCAGTACTATTGGGCACAGATACGCAGTATTTT
CATSREMAVLLGTDTQYF
>TRBV19|many|TRBJ1-1|.
TGTGCCAGTAGTATAGGGCAGGTGGAAGCTTTCTTT
CASSIGQVEAFF
>TRBV28|few|TRBJ1-1|TRBD1
TGTGCCAGCAGTTGGAACAGGGGGAGTGAAGCTTTCTTT
CASSWNRGSEAFF
>TRBV28|few|TRBJ1-1|.
TGTGCCAGCGCCACTCTTACACTGAACACTGAAGCTTTCTTT
CASATLTLNTEAFF
>TRBV20-1|few|TRBJ2-2|.
TGCAGTGCTAGGGAATACAACAGGGCCACCGGGGAGCTGTTTTTT
CSAREYNRATGELFF
>TRBV28|few|TRBJ2-1|.
TGTGCCAGCAGTTTCGGGGGTGGCAGGGGGGGCTCTCAGTACAATGAGCAGTTCTTC
CASSFGGGRGGSQYNEQFF
>TRBV20-1|.|TRBJ2-5|.
TGCAGTGCTAGAGTGGGAAACCAAGAGACCCAGTACTTC
CSARVGNQETQYF
>TRBV28|.|TRBJ2-3|.
TGTGCCAGCAGTTTGCCAACCACAGATACGCAGTATTTT
CASSLPTTDTQYF
>TRBV3-1|.|TRBJ1-1|.
TGTGCCAGCAGCGCACGGATGAACACTGAAGCTTTCTTT
CASSARMNTEAFF
>TRBV28|many|TRBJ1-2|.
TGTGCCAGCAGTTTAGGGGGGAGTTCTGGCTACACCTTC
CASSLGGSSGYTF
>TRBV7-2|.|TRBJ1-6|TRBD1
TGTGCCAGCAGCATACCCGGGACAGGGACGTCACCCCTCCACTTT
CASSIPGTGTSPLHF
>TRBV20-1|.|TRBJ2-7|.
TGCAGTGCTAGAGGCAGTGGCTACGAGCAGTACTTC
CSARGSGYEQYF
>TRBV19|.|TRBJ1-5|.
TGTGCCAGTAAGGGGTATGGCAATCAGCCCCAGCATTTT
CASKGYGNQPQHF
>TRBV27|medium-sized|TRBJ1-4|TRBD1
TGTGCCAGCAGTTCACGGACAGGGATGAATGAAAAACTGTTTTTT
CASSSRTGMNEKLFF
>TRBV19|medium-sized|TRBJ1-1|.
TGTGCCAGTAGTAACAGACAGGACACTGAAGCTTTCTTT
CASSNRQDTEAFF
>TRBV5-5|.|TRBJ1-5|.
TGTGCCAGCAGCTTGGTTCCAGGGGCACAGCCCCAGCATTTT
CASSLVPGAQPQHF
>TRBV27|.|TRBJ2-7|TRBD1
TGTGCCAGCAGTTTACGCGGGACAGGGGCTTTCTACGAGCAGTACTTC
CASSLRGTGAFYEQYF
>TRBV7-2|.|TRBJ2-7|.
TGTGCCAGCAGCTTAGTCGCGGGGGCCCAGCAGTACTTC
CASSLVAGAQQYF
>TRBV20-1|few|TRBJ1-6|TRBD1
TGCAGTGCGGGGACAGCGATCGCAAATTCACCCCTCCACTTT
CSAGTAIANSPLHF
>TRBV7-9|medium-sized|TRBJ1-2|.
TGTGCCAGCAGCCTTCTGGACGAGGCTAACTATGGCTACACCTTC
CASSLLDEANYGYTF
>TRBV12-3/TRBV12-4|.|TRBJ1-4|.
TGTGCCAGCAGACCGGCACGGCGGGCTAATGAAAAACTGTTTTTT
CASRPARRANEKLFF